Listed below are T cell receptor beta chains from one sample, sequenced in a study of blood T cell repertoires in COVID-19. The protocol was immunoSEQ multiplex PCR, while the TCRdb copy is restricted to in-frame clones and leaves out a portion. The sample has about 200,000 clones, 80% to 90% seen once. The sample consisted of peripheral blood. The source of these receptors is a woman aged 70-85 years with acute or convalescent COVID-19. Both conserved end residues are part of each CDR3. D genes are given only for firm matches. Clone size is given for some rows only: seen once, a few or many times, or a class if the clone is expanded.

TRBV7-2	TRBD1	-	TRBJ2-7	TGTGCCAGCAGCCTAAGACAGGGGGAGGGGGAGCAGTACTTC	CASSLRQGEGEQYF
TRBV5-4	TRBD1	-	TRBJ2-7	TGTGCCAGCAGCCCTTCCGGGACAGTCCCAAGCTACGAGCAGTACTTC	CASSPSGTVPSYEQYF
TRBV20-1	-	-	TRBJ2-7	TGCAGTGCTAGTTTCGGCGAGCAGTACTTC	CSASFGEQYF
TRBV5-6	TRBD1	-	TRBJ2-2	TGTGCCAGCACCACCCTCCCCGGACAGGGGGTTTCCGGGGAGCTGTTTTTT	CASTTLPGQGVSGELFF
TRBV19	TRBD1	once	TRBJ1-1	TGTGCCAGTAGTACCCCGGACAGGGAAGACTACACTGAAGCTTTCTTT	CASSTPDREDYTEAFF
TRBV18	TRBD1	few	TRBJ2-2	TGTGCCAGCTCACCAGGGACAGGGGCCGCGAACACCGGGGAGCTGTTTTTT	CASSPGTGAANTGELFF
TRBV6-4	-	-	TRBJ1-5	TGTGCCAGCGGGATGGGGGGGGGTCAGCCCCAGCATTTT	CASGMGGGQPQHF
TRBV5-5	-	-	TRBJ2-2	TGTGCCAGCAGCCCGCCAAACAGGGAAAAAGCCGGGGAGCTGTTTTTT	CASSPPNREKAGELFF
TRBV9	-	-	TRBJ1-3	TGTGCCAGCAGCGCGTCAGGGGTATACTCTGGAAACACCATATATTTT	CASSASGVYSGNTIYF
TRBV28	TRBD1	-	TRBJ1-2	TGTGCCAGCAGTCTAAATTCGGGACAGTCTAACTTCTATGGCTACACCTTC	CASSLNSGQSNFYGYTF
TRBV7-9	-	-	TRBJ2-7	TGTGCCAGCAGCTTAGCCGTTGGCGGGGGCCACTCCTACGAGCAGTACTTC	CASSLAVGGGHSYEQYF
TRBV19	-	-	TRBJ1-2	TGTGCCAGTACCGCAACGGGGGGCGCGGGCTATGGCTACACCTTC	CASTATGGAGYGYTF
TRBV29-1	TRBD1	-	TRBJ1-1	TGCAGCGTTGCTCGACAGGGCACTGAAGCTTTCTTT	CSVARQGTEAFF
TRBV6-2/TRBV6-3	-	-	TRBJ1-5	TGTGCCAGCAGTTACTCGGAGGGACGGCAGCCCCAGCATTTT	CASSYSEGRQPQHF
TRBV5-1	TRBD1	once	TRBJ1-2	TGCGCCAGCAGCTTGGAGGGGGCGCAGGGCTACACCTTC	CASSLEGAQGYTF
TRBV5-1	-	-	TRBJ2-2	TGCGCCAGCAGGCGGGACAGAGACACCGGGGAGCTGTTTTTT	CASRRDRDTGELFF
TRBV24-1	-	-	TRBJ2-2	TGTGCCACCAGTGGGCAGGGGAGGGACACCGGGGAGCTGTTTTTT	CATSGQGRDTGELFF
TRBV5-8	TRBD1	-	TRBJ2-6	TGTGCCAGCACCGGGACAGGGTCCGGGGCCAACGTCCTGACTTTC	CASTGTGSGANVLTF
TRBV19	-	once	TRBJ2-2	TGTGCCAGTAGTATAGCAGGGGCAGGGACGGCCGGGGAGCTGTTTTTT	CASSIAGAGTAGELFF
TRBV7-9	-	-	TRBJ2-7	TGTGCCAGCAGCCCCCGAACAGGCCCCTCCTACGAGCAGTACTTC	CASSPRTGPSYEQYF
TRBV7-2	-	-	TRBJ1-6	TGTGCCAGCAGCTTAATAACAGGGCAATATAATTCACCCCTCCACTTT	CASSLITGQYNSPLHF
TRBV7-8	-	-	TRBJ2-2	TGTGCCAGCAGCTTAGTTAGGGGTGACACCGGGGAGCTGTTTTTT	CASSLVRGDTGELFF
TRBV5-6	-	-	TRBJ2-1	TGTGCCAGCAGGAAGGCGGGACTCCAGAATGAGCAGTTCTTC	CASRKAGLQNEQFF
TRBV21-1	-	-	TRBJ1-3	TGTGCCAGCAGCCATACAGGATACCACTCTGGAAACACCATATATTTT	CASSHTGYHSGNTIYF
TRBV5-1	-	-	TRBJ2-5	TGCGCCAGCAGCTTGGCCTCTTGGCTGGAGACCCAGTACTTC	CASSLASWLETQYF
TRBV4-3	-	-	TRBJ2-1	TGCGCCAGCAGCCAAGAAGTCAGTTACAATGAGCAGTTCTTC	CASSQEVSYNEQFF
TRBV12-3/TRBV12-4	TRBD1	few	TRBJ1-2	TGTGCCAGCAGCCCCAGGACAGGCTATGGCTACACCTTC	CASSPRTGYGYTF
TRBV6-2/TRBV6-3	TRBD2	-	TRBJ2-7	TGTGCCAGCAACCCGGCCGGGAGGGCCTACGAGCAGTACTTC	CASNPAGRAYEQYF
TRBV5-4	-	-	TRBJ2-6	TGTGCCAGCAGCTACGCGCCCACTTCTGGGGCCAACGTCCTGACTTTC	CASSYAPTSGANVLTF
TRBV27	TRBD1	-	TRBJ2-5	TGTGCCAGCAGTCCGCGGACAGGGATGGAGACCCAGTACTTC	CASSPRTGMETQYF
TRBV2	-	-	TRBJ2-7	TGTGCCAGCAGTGGAACCGCCTCTAGCTCCTACGAGCAGTACTTC	CASSGTASSSYEQYF
TRBV5-1	-	-	TRBJ1-1	TGCGCCAGCAGCTTCTGGACTACCGCCGGACAAGGGAACACTGAAGCTTTCTTT	CASSFWTTAGQGNTEAFF
TRBV5-1	TRBD1	-	TRBJ1-1	TGCGCCAGCAGCTTGTTAACAGGGGTCGGGAACACTGAAGCTTTCTTT	CASSLLTGVGNTEAFF
TRBV4-3	-	-	TRBJ1-1	TGCGCCAGCAGCCACGCACAGAAAGCTTTCTTT	CASSHAQKAFF
TRBV28	-	once	TRBJ1-2	TGTGCCAGCAGTTTTCGGTACTATGGCTACACCTTC	CASSFRYYGYTF
TRBV3-1/TRBV3-2	TRBD1	-	TRBJ2-7	TGTGCCAGCAGGCGACAGGGATCCTACGAGCAGTACTTC	CASRRQGSYEQYF
TRBV10-3	-	-	TRBJ2-1	TGTGCCATCAGTGAGTCCGGGACAACCTACAATGAGCAGTTCTTC	CAISESGTTYNEQFF
TRBV2	TRBD1	-	TRBJ2-7	TGTGCCAGCAGTATGGACAGGGCCTCCGAGCAGTACTTC	CASSMDRASEQYF
TRBV5-1	TRBD1	-	TRBJ2-7	TGCGCCAGCAGCTTTATAGGGCAGGGGGCGGACGAGCAGTACTTC	CASSFIGQGADEQYF
TRBV27	-	once	TRBJ1-1	TGTGCCAGCAGTCCCGGCAGCGTTACTGAAGCTTTCTTT	CASSPGSVTEAFF
TRBV20-1	-	-	TRBJ2-7	TGCAGTGCTAGACTGTACGAGCAGTACTTC	CSARLYEQYF
TRBV19	-	-	TRBJ1-1	TGTGCCAGTAGCTCTCTCGCGGGGGGGAGCACTGAAGCTTTCTTT	CASSSLAGGSTEAFF
TRBV20-1	-	-	TRBJ1-1	TGCAGTGCTAGTTCTTACGGACTGATGAACACTGAAGCTTTCTTT	CSASSYGLMNTEAFF
TRBV10-3	TRBD1	-	TRBJ2-7	TGTGCCATCAGTGAGCACAGACAGGGTAGCGAGCAGTACTTC	CAISEHRQGSEQYF
TRBV20-1	-	once	TRBJ2-3	TGCAGTGCTACAGGGCCAGATACGCAGTATTTT	CSATGPDTQYF